This TCR beta chain comes out of a study of blood T cell repertoires in COVID-19. Study in general: Sample material is recorded as cDNA or gDNA derived from T cells, B-cell-depleted T cells, or PBMCs.

In the original processing: Estimated nucleated cell counts came from reference gene primer amplification. TCRdb's copy holds only in-frame clones and misses some; the assay was immunoSEQ multiplex PCR. The D gene and trimming were derived from the DNA, and the V and J assignments and clone size from that table. The table has about 210,000 clones, roughly four fifths seen once. The germline gives CDR1 LGHNA, CDR2 YNFKEQ. The CDR3 spans 16 residues. Trimming at V came to 1 base and at J to 13 bases, leaving 7 bases not matched to a gene. The clonotype comes from a woman between 35 and 50 years old with acute or convalescent COVID-19. The sequencing input was peripheral blood. The rearrangement links TRBV4-2 to TRBJ2-1, with 16 nucleotides matching TRBD2. Here the CDR3 reads CASSQVGTSGGVGQFF. Written as DNA, the CDR3 is TGTGCCAGCAGCCAAGTGGGGACTAGCGGGGGGGTAGGTCAGTTCTTC.